Here is one T cell receptor beta chain with its context. The data belong to a study of T cell changes during pregnancy in multiple sclerosis. Clones were sequenced by immunoSEQ multiplex PCR, and TCRdb holds only the in-frame ones, with some missing. The repertoire holds about 47,000 clones, with around 91% as singletons. V lost 1 base, J lost 6 bases, and 15 bases lay in between. Germline V gene sequence: CDR1 SNHLY, CDR2 FYNNEI. This CDR3 contains 15 residues. The clonotype was recovered from a female donor with multiple sclerosis, enrolled in a pregnancy study. The rearrangement links TRBV2 to TRBJ1-2, with D tentatively TRBD1 (6 bases). The specimen comprised CD8+ T cells from peripheral blood mononuclear cells, sampled in the second trimester of pregnancy. This chain's CDR3 is CASSEVGGLLDGYTF. In DNA, the CDR3 is TGTGCCAGCAGTGAAGTAGGGGGTCTTCTAGATGGCTACACCTTC.